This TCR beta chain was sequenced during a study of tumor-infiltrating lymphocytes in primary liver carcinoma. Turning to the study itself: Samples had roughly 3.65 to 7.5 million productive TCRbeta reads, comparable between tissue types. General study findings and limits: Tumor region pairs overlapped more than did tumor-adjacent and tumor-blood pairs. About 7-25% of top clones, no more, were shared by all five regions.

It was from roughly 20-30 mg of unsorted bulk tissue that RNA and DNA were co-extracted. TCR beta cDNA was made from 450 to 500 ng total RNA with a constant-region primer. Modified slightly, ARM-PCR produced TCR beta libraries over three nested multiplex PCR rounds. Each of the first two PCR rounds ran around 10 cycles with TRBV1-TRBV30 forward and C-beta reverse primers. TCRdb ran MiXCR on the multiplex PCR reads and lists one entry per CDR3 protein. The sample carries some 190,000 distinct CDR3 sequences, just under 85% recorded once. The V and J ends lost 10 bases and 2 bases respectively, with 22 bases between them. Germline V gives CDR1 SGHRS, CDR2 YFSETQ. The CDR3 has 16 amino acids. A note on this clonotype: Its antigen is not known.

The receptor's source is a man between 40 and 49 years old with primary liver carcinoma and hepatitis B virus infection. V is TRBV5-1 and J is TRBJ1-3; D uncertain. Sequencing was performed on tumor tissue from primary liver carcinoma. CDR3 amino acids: CACNLDGQNPGNTIYF. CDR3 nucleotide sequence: TGCGCCTGCAACTTGGACGGGCAGAACCCTGGAAACACCATATATTTT.